This T cell receptor (beta chain) was captured in a study of T cells in Graves' hyperthyroidism and ophthalmopathy. General study findings and limits: In blood, most of the thyroid clonotypes expanded above 0.001 were also present. For ophthalmopathy, model prediction preceded onset by a median 6.5 months.

Diagnostic decisions used clinical symptoms, serum thyroxine and TRAb, thyroid ultrasound and orbital computed tomography. The germline V gene encodes CDR1 SGHRS and CDR2 YFSETQ. This CDR3 is 16 amino acids long. The V segment lost 3 bases and the J segment 3 bases; nucleotides outside the gene matches: 6. This clonotype came up a few times. The target antigen is unknown. RNA transcripts gave rise to amplified TCR beta CDR3 regions. First-round RT-PCR targeting the TCR CDR3 was performed with the HTBI primer set. TCRdb reprocessed the multiplex PCR reads with MiXCR, giving one entry per CDR3 protein. The table has a few hundred thousand distinct CDR3 sequences, 15% to 20% seen once.

V and J are TRBV5-1 and TRBJ2-5, with 12 bases aligning to TRBD2. Material for sequencing was blood. The sequence came from a man aged 18 to 30 with Graves' ophthalmopathy. CDR3 DNA: TGCGCCAGCAGCTCCGGACTAGCGGGGAACGAAGAGACCCAGTACTTC. Amino acids: CASSSGLAGNEETQYF.